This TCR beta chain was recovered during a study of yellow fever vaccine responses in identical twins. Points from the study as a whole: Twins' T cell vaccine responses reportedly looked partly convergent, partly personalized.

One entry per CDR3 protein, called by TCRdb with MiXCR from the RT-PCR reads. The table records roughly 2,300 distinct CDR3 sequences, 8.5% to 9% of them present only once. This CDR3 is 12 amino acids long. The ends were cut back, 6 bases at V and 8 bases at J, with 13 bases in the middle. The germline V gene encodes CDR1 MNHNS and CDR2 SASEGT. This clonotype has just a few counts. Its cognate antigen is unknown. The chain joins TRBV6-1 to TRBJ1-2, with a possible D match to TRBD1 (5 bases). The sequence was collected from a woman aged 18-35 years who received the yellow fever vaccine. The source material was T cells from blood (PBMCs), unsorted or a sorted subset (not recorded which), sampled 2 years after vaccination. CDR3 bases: TGTGCCAGCAGAGGGACCCTTGGGGGCTACACCTTC. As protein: CASRGTLGGYTF.